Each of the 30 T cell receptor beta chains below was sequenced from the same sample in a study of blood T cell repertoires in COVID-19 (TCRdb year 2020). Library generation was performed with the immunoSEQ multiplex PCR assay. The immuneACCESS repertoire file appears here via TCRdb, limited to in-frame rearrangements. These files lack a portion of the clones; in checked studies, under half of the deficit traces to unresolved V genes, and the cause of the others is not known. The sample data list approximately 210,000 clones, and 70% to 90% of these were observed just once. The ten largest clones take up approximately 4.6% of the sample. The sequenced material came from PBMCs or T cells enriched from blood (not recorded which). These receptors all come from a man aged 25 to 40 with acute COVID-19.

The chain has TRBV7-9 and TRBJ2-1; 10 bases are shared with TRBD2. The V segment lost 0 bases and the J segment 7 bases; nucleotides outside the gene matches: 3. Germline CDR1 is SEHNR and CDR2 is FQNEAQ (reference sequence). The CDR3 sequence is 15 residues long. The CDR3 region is CASSLALAGANEQFF. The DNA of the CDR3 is TGTGCCAGCAGCTTAGCGCTAGCGGGGGCTAATGAGCAGTTCTTC. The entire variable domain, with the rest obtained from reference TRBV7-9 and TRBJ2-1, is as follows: DTGVSQNPRHKITKRGQNVTFRCDPISEHNRLYWYRQTLGQGPEFLTYFQNEAQLEKSRLLSDRFSAERPKGSFSTLEIQRTEQGDSAMYLCASSLALAGANEQFFGPGTRLTVL.

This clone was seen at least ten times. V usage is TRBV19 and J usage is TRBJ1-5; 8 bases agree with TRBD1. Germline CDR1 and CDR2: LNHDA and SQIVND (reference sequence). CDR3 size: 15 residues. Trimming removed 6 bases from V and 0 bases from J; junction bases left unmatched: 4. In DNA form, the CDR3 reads TGTGCCAGTAGCTGGGACAGGTATAGCAATCAGCCCCAGCATTTT. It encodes CASSWDRYSNQPQHF. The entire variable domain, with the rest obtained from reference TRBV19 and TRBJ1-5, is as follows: DGGITQSPKYLFRKEGQNVTLSCEQNLNHDAMYWYRQDPGQGLRLIYYSQIVNDFQKGDIAEGYSVSREKKESFPLTVTSAQKNPTAFYLCASSWDRYSNQPQHFGDGTRLSIL.

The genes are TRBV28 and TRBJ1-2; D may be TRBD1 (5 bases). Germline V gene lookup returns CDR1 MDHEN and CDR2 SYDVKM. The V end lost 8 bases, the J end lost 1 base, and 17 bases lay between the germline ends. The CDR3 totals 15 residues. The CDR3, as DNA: TGTGCCAGCGCCGCCGGAGCAGGGCGTAACTATGGCTACACCTTC. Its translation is CASAAGAGRNYGYTF.

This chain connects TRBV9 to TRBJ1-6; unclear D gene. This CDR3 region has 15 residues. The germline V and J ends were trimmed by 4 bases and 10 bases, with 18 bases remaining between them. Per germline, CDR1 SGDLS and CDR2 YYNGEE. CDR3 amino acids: CASSSDLGSHSPLHF. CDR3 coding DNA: TGTGCCAGCAGCTCCGATCTGGGGAGTCACTCACCCCTCCACTTT.

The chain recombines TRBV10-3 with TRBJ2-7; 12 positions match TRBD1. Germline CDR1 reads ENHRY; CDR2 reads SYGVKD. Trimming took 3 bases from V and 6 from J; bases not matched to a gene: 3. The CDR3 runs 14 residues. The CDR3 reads CAISEGTGGIEQYF. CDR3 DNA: TGTGCCATCAGTGAAGGGACAGGGGGCATCGAGCAGTACTTC.

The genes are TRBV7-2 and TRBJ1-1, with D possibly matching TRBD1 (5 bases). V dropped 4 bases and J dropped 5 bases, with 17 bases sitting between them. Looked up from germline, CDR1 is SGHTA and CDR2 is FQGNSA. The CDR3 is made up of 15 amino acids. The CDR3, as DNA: TGTGCCAGCAGCTCCCAGGGAGGAGGAGGGACTGAAGCTTTCTTT. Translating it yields CASSSQGGGGTEAFF.

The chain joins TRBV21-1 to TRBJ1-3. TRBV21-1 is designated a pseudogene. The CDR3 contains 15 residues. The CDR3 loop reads CASSKEGGSRNTIYF. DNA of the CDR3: TGTGCCAGCAGCAAAGAGGGGGGGAGCAGAAACACCATATATTTT.

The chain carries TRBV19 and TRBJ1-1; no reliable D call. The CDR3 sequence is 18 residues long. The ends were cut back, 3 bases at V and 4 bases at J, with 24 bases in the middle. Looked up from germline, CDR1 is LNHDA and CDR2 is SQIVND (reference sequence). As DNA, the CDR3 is TGTGCCAGTAGTATGACGACCGGTCGCCGGAGGCTCAGCACTGAAGCTTTCTTT. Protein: CASSMTTGRRRLSTEAFF.

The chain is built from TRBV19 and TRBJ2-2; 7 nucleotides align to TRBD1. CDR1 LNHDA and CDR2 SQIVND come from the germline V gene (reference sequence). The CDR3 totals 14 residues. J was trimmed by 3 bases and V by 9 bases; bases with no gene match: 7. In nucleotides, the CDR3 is TGTGCCAGCGGACAGGAATCATACACCGGGGAGCTGTTTTTT. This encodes CASGQESYTGELFF.

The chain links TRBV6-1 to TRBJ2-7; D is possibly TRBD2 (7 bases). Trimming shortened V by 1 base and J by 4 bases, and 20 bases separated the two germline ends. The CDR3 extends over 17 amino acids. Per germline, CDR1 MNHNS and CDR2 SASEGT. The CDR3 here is CASSEEASRGGGYEQYF. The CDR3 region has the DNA TGTGCCAGCAGTGAAGAAGCCTCGAGGGGGGGCGGGTACGAGCAGTACTTC.

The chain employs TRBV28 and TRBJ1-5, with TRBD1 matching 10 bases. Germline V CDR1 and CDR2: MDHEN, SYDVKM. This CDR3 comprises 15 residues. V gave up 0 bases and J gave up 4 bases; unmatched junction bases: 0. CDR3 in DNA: TGTGCCAGCAGTTTATGGGGACAGGGGAATCAGCCCCAGCATTTT. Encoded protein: CASSLWGQGNQPQHF.

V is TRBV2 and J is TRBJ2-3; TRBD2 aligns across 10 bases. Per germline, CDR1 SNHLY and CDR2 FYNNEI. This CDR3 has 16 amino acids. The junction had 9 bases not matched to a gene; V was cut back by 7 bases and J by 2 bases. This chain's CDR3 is CASIKGLAVPTDTQYF. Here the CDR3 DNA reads TGTGCCAGCATAAAAGGACTAGCGGTCCCCACAGATACGCAGTATTTT.

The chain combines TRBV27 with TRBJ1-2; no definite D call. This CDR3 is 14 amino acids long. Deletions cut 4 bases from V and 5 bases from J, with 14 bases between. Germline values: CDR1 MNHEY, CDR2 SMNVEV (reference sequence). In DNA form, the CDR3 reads TGTGCCAGCAGTTCGTCGGTGGGAGGGTATGGCTACACCTTC. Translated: CASSSSVGGYGYTF.

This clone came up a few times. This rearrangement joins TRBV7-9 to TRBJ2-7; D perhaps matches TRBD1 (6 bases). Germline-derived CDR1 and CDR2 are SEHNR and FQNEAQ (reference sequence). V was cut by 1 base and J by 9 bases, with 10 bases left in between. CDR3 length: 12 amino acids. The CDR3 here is CASSLGGQGQYF. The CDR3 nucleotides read TGTGCCAGCAGCTTAGGGGGGCAAGGGCAGTACTTC. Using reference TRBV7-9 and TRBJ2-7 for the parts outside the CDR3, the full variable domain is DTGVSQNPRHKITKRGQNVTFRCDPISEHNRLYWYRQTLGQGPEFLTYFQNEAQLEKSRLLSDRFSAERPKGSFSTLEIQRTEQGDSAMYLCASSLGGQGQYFGPGTRLTVT.

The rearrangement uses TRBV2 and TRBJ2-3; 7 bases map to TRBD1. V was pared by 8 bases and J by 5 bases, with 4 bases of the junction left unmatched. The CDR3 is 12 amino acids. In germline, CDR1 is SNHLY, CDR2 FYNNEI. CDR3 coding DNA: TGTGCCAGCTTGCCAGGGGGAGATACGCAGTATTTT. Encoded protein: CASLPGGDTQYF.

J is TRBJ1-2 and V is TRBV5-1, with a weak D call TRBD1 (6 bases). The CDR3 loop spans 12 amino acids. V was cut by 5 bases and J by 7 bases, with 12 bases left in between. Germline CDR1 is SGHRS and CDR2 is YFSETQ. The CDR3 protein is CASSYDRTGYTF. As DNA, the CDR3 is TGCGCCAGCAGTTATGACAGGACTGGCTACACCTTC. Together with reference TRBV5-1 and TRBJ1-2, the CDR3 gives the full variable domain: KAGVTQTPRYLIKTRGQQVTLSCSPISGHRSVSWYQQTPGQGLQFLFEYFSETQRNKGNFPGRFSGRQFSNSRSEMNVSTLELGDSALYLCASSYDRTGYTFGSGTRLTVV.

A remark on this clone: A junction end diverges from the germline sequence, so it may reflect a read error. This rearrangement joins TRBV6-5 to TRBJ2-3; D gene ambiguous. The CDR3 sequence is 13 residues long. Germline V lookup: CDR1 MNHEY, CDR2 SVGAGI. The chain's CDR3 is CASSDSSPDTQYF. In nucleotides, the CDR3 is TGTGCCAGCAGTGACTCGAGTCCGGATACGCAGTATTTT.

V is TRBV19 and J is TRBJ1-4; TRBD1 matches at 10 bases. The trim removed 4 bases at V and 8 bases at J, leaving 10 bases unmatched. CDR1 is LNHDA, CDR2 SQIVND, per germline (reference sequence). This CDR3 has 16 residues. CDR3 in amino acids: CASSTPGGTGAEKLFF. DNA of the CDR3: TGTGCCAGTAGTACCCCCGGAGGGACAGGGGCCGAAAAACTGTTTTTT. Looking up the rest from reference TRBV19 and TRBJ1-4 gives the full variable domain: DGGITQSPKYLFRKEGQNVTLSCEQNLNHDAMYWYRQDPGQGLRLIYYSQIVNDFQKGDIAEGYSVSREKKESFPLTVTSAQKNPTAFYLCASSTPGGTGAEKLFFGSGTQLSVL.

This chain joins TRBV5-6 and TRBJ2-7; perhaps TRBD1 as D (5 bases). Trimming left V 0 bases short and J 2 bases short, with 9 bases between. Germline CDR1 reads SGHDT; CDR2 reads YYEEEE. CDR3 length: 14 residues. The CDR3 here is CASSLGGRAYEQYF. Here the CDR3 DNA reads TGTGCCAGCAGCTTGGGGGGCAGGGCCTACGAGCAGTACTTC.

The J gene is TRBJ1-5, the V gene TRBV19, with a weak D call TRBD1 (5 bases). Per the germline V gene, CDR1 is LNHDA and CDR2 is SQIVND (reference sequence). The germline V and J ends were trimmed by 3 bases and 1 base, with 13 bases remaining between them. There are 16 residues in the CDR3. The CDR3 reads CASSIGGWGSNQPQHF. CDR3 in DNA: TGTGCCAGTAGTATTGGGGGGTGGGGAAGCAATCAGCCCCAGCATTTT.

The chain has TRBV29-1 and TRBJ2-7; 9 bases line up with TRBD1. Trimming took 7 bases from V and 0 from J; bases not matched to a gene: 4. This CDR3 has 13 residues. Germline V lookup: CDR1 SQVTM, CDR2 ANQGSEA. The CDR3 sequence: CSANRGHSYEQYF. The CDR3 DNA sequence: TGCAGCGCTAACAGGGGGCACTCCTACGAGCAGTACTTC.

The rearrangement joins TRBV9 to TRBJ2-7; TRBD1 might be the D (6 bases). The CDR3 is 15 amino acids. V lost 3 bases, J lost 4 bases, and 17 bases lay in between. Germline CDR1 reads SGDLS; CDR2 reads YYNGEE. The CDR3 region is CASSAEDSAVYEQYF. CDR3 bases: TGTGCCAGCAGCGCTGAGGACAGCGCTGTATACGAGCAGTACTTC.

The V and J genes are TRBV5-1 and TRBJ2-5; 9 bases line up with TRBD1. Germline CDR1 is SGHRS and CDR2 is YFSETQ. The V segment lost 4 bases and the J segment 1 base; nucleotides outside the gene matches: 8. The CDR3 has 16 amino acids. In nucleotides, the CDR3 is TGCGCCAGCAGCCAACCATTGGGACAGGGCCAAGAGACCCAGTACTTC. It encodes CASSQPLGQGQETQYF.

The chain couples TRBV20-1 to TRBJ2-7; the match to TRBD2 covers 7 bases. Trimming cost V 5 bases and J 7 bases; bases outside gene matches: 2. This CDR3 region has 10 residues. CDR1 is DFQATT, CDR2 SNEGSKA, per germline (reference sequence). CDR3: CSAASGEQYF. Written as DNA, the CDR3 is TGCAGTGCTGCTAGCGGAGAGCAGTACTTC.

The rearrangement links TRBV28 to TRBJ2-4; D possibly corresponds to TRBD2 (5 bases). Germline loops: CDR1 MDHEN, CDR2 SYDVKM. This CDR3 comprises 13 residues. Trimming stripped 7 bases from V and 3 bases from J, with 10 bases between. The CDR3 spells CASKGEGKNIQYF. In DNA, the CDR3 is TGTGCCAGCAAGGGAGAGGGCAAAAACATTCAGTACTTC.

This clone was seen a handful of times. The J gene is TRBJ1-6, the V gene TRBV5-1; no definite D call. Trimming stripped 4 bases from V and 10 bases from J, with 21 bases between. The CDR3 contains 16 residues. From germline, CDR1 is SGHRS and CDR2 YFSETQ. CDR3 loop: CASSHTDRSGGSPLHF. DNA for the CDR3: TGCGCCAGCAGCCACACTGACCGCTCGGGAGGCTCACCCCTCCACTTT.

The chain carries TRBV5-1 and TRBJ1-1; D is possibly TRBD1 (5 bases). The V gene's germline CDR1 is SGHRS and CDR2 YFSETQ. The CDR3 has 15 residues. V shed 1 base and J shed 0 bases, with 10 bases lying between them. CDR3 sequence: CASSLQGGMNTEAFF. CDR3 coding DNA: TGCGCCAGCAGCTTGCAGGGAGGGATGAACACTGAAGCTTTCTTT.

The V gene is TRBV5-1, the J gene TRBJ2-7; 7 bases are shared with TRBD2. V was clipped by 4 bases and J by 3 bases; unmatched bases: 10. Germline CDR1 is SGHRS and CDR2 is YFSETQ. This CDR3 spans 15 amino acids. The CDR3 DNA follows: TGCGCCAGCAGCCCGGGGACTATTAATTACTACGAGCAGTACTTC. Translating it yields CASSPGTINYYEQYF.

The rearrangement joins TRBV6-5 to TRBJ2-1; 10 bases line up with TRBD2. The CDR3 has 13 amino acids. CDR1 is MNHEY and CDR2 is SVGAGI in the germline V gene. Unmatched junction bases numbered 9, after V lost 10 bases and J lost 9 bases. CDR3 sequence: CAIERGGLLEQFF. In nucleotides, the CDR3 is TGTGCCATCGAGCGGGGGGGCCTTCTTGAGCAGTTCTTC.

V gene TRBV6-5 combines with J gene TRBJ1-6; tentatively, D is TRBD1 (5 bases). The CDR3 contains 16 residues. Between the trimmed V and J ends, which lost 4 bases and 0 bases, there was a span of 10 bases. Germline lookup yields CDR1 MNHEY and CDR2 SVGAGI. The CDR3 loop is CASSWGGSSYNSPLHF. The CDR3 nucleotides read TGTGCCAGCAGTTGGGGGGGGAGCTCCTATAATTCACCCCTCCACTTT.